These 8 T cell receptor beta chains came from one sample sequenced in a study of neurological immune-mediated disorders (dated by TCRdb to the late 2010s). The protocol used for the library was 5' RACE. Sequencing took place on an Illumina HiSeq 2500. TCRdb trimmed public reads at Q25 via fastp, called clones via MiXCR and kept in-frame beta chains. Duplicate CDR3 protein sequences are folded into a single record with the most common DNA and genes. This sample holds roughly 30,000 distinct CDR3 sequences; approximately 6.6% were observed only once. The ten largest account for about 8.1% of the sample. Material: PBMCs. The receptors were gathered from a woman aged 50 to 65 in good health.

This clonotype was observed many times. The rearrangement uses TRBV20-1 and TRBJ2-1, with a tentative D call TRBD2 (6 bases). There are 14 residues in the CDR3. V dropped 6 bases and J dropped 8 bases, with 20 bases sitting between them. Per the germline V gene, CDR1 is DFQATT and CDR2 is SNEGSKA (reference sequence). CDR3 in DNA: TGCAGTGCGACCGGGACTGGCCTACATGATGAGCAGTTCTTC. It specifies CSATGTGLHDEQFF.

This clonotype appeared many times. The chain uses TRBV7-9 and TRBJ1-2, with a possible D match to TRBD1 (6 bases). Per the germline V gene, CDR1 is SEHNR and CDR2 is FQNEAQ (reference sequence). V dropped 1 base and J dropped 7 bases, with 22 bases sitting between them. The CDR3 runs to 17 residues. DNA for the CDR3: TGTGCCAGCAGCTTAGTAGGGGGGCAGGTTTTGCAGCGTGGCTACACCTTC. It specifies CASSLVGGQVLQRGYTF.

This clonotype has at least ten counts. The rearrangement links TRBV28 to TRBJ2-7, with 10 positions matching TRBD1. Germline values: CDR1 MDHEN, CDR2 SYDVKM. The junction had 4 bases not matched to a gene; V was cut back by 5 bases and J by 3 bases. This CDR3 is 14 amino acids long. The CDR3 nucleotides read TGTGCCAGCAGTCCCGGACAGGGGGGCTACGAGCAGTACTTC. Amino acids: CASSPGQGGYEQYF. Combining the CDR3 with reference TRBV28 and TRBJ2-7 gives the whole variable domain DVKVTQSSRYLVKRTGEKVFLECVQDMDHENMFWYRQDPGLGLRLIYFSYDVKMKEKGDIPEGYSVSREKKERFSLILESASTNQTSMYLCASSPGQGGYEQYFGPGTRLTVT.

This clonotype was seen many times. The rearrangement joins TRBV14 to TRBJ1-6, with 9 positions matching TRBD1. Germline lookup yields CDR1 SGHDN and CDR2 FVKESK. This CDR3 has 15 residues. The ends lost 4 bases at V and 11 bases at J; junction bases unmatched: 9. CDR3 loop: CASSPRDRDYPPLHF. In DNA, the CDR3 is TGTGCCAGCAGCCCTCGGGACAGGGACTATCCACCCCTCCACTTT.

The sample holds many counts of this clonotype. The genes are TRBV20-1 and TRBJ2-1; D gene ambiguous. V shed 0 bases and J shed 0 bases, with 9 bases lying between them. The germline CDR1 and CDR2 sequences are DFQATT and SNEGSKA (reference sequence). The length of the CDR3 is 15 residues. The CDR3 DNA reads as TGCAGTGCTAGAGATCGGTCGAGCTCCTACAATGAGCAGTTCTTC. Protein: CSARDRSSSYNEQFF.

This clonotype was detected many times. This chain uses TRBV28 with TRBJ2-3, with no clear D. The V gene lost 3 bases and the J gene lost 3 bases, with 16 bases spanning the gap. Germline V CDR1 and CDR2: MDHEN, SYDVKM. This CDR3 is built from 16 residues. CDR3 loop: CASSFGDARFTDTQYF. CDR3 nucleotides: TGTGCCAGCAGTTTTGGGGATGCTAGGTTTACAGATACGCAGTATTTT. The full variable domain, completed using reference TRBV28 and TRBJ2-3, is DVKVTQSSRYLVKRTGEKVFLECVQDMDHENMFWYRQDPGLGLRLIYFSYDVKMKEKGDIPEGYSVSREKKERFSLILESASTNQTSMYLCASSFGDARFTDTQYFGPGTRLTVL.

This clonotype was detected only a few times. The V call is TRBV19, the J call TRBJ1-1; 7 bases are a match to TRBD1. The junction had 14 bases not matched to a gene; V was cut back by 9 bases and J by 7 bases. The CDR3 extends over 14 amino acids. Germline CDR1 reads LNHDA; CDR2 reads SQIVND (reference sequence). The CDR3 bases are TGTGCCAGCAACCAAATAGGGGACAGACATGAAGCTTTCTTT. It codes for CASNQIGDRHEAFF.

This clonotype was counted ten times or more. V and J are TRBV7-2 and TRBJ1-3; D uncertain. The CDR3 has 14 amino acids. Germline-derived CDR1 and CDR2 are SGHTA and FQGNSA. The germline V and J ends were trimmed by 6 bases and 0 bases, with 9 bases remaining between them. DNA of the CDR3: TGTGCCAGCAGGGAGGATACCTCTGGAAACACCATATATTTT. As protein: CASREDTSGNTIYF.